This record concerns one T cell receptor (beta chain) sequence. Its antigen is still unknown. V gave up 4 bases and J gave up 0 bases; unmatched junction bases: 9. This CDR3 region has 18 residues. Germline assignment: CDR1 SGHDT and CDR2 YYEEEE. This entry belongs to a study of cytomegalovirus exposure and HLA in healthy donors. Overall study results and limits: There were approximately 150 TCR beta chains listed as cytomegalovirus-associated. Available immune exposure information was restricted to CMV serostatus only.

The primer mix had 60 Vbeta and 13 Jbeta primers. Study processing details: Later work found roughly 80 million unique TCR beta chains, with 9.5 million to 12 million shared. The repertoire was sequenced with immunoSEQ multiplex PCR; TCRdb's copy has only in-frame clones and lacks some. V, J and clone size are taken as reported in that table, and D and trimming were inferred from the DNA itself. The sample lists tens of thousands of clones, about 68% seen once, with approximately 2.2% in the top ten. The sequenced sample was PBMCs. This TCR was sampled from a human donor in good health. V gene TRBV5-6 combines with J gene TRBJ2-7; 14 nucleotides agree with TRBD2. In DNA, the CDR3 is TGTGCCAGCAGCCCGGGACTAGCGGGGGACCCTTTCTCCTACGAGCAGTACTTC. Its translation: CASSPGLAGDPFSYEQYF. The full variable domain, its missing parts supplied by reference TRBV5-6 and TRBJ2-7, is DAGVTQSPTHLIKTRGQQVTLRCSPKSGHDTVSWYQQALGQGPQFIFQYYEEEERQRGNFPDRFSGHQFPNYSSELNVNALLLGDSALYLCASSPGLAGDPFSYEQYFGPGTRLTVT.